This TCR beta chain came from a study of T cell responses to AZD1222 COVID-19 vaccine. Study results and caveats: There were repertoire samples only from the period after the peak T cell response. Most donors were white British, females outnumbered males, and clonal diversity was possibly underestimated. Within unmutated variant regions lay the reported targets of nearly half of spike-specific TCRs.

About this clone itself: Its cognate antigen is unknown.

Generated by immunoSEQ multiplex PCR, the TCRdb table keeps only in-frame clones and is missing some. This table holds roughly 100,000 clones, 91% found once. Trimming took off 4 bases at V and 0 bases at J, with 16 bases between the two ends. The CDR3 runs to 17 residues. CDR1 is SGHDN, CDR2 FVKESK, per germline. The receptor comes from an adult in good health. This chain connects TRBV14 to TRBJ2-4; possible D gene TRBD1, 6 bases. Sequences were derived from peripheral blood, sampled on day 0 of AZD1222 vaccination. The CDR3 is CASSPGQGILAKNIQYF. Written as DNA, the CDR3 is TGTGCCAGCAGCCCGGGACAAGGAATACTAGCCAAAAACATTCAGTACTTC. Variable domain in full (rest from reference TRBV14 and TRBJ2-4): EAGVTQFPSHSVIEKGQTVTLRCDPISGHDNLYWYRRVMGKEIKFLLHFVKESKQDESGMPNNRFLAERTGGTYSTLKVQPAELEDSGVYFCASSPGQGILAKNIQYFGAGTRLSVL.